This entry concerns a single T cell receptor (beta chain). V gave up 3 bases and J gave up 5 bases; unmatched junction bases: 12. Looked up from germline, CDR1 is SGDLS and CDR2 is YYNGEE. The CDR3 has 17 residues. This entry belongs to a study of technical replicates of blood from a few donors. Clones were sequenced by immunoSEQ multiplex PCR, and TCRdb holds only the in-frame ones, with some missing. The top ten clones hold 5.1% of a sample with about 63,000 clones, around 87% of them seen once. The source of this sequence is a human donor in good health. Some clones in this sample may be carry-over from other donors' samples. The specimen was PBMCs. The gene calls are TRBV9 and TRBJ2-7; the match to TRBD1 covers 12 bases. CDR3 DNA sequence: TGTGCCAGCAGCGGGGGAGCCCGGGACAGGGGGCGGAACGAGCAGTACTTC. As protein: CASSGGARDRGRNEQYF.